The 13 T cell receptor beta chains below all came from one sample that was sequenced in a study of PD-1 blockade in classical Hodgkin lymphoma (dated by TCRdb to about 2020). The library was produced with the immunoSEQ multiplex PCR assay. TCRdb mirrors the immuneACCESS table, restricted to in-frame sequences. Some clones are absent from its copies; in checked studies, under half trace to an unresolved V gene, and the reason for the others is unknown. For this sample there are around 20,000 clones; around 82% appear just once. Around a fifth of the sample rests with the top ten. The time point label here, explained by the study, means: cycle 4 day 1 (C4D1), after 5 to 7 weeks of nivolumab. Relapse after autologous stem cell transplantation had occurred in all trial patients, and cohorts A, B and C were distinguished by prior brentuximab vedotin exposure. This specimen consisted of peripheral blood mononuclear cells (PBMCs), obtained before the fourth cycle of nivolumab. Receptors originate from a human donor with classical Hodgkin lymphoma.

The chain couples TRBV6-6 to TRBJ1-5; no firm D call. V lost 2 bases and J 9 bases, leaving 17 bases between the germline ends. The CDR3 runs 15 residues. Germline CDR1 reads MNHNY; CDR2 reads SVGAGI (reference sequence). In DNA form, the CDR3 reads TGTGCCAGCAGTTACCGAGGCGGAGGCGGCGGGCCCCAGCATTTT. This encodes CASSYRGGGGGPQHF.

The chain employs TRBV30 and TRBJ2-3, with a weak D call TRBD2 (6 bases). The CDR3 loop spans 13 amino acids. Trimming stripped 3 bases from V and 4 bases from J, with 11 bases between. Germline V CDR1 and CDR2: GTSNPN, SVGIG (reference sequence). CDR3 sequence (DNA): TGTGCCTGGAGCGGCGGGGTCCCAGATACGCAGTATTTT. Amino acid sequence: CAWSGGVPDTQYF.

This clone occurred a few times. V is TRBV11-2 and J is TRBJ1-4; no reliable D call. Germline V gives CDR1 SGHAT, CDR2 FQNNGV. This CDR3 is 19 amino acids long. Trimming removed 1 base at V and 5 bases at J, with 23 bases between. The CDR3, as DNA: TGTGCCAGCAGCTTAGCGCGGGGTTTTTCCGTAACAATCAATGAAAAACTGTTTTTT. It specifies CASSLARGFSVTINEKLFF.

The chain joins TRBV15 to TRBJ1-2, with D perhaps TRBD1 (6 bases). V shed 0 bases and J shed 3 bases, with 14 bases lying between them. CDR3 length equals 16 residues. From germline, CDR1 is LNHNV and CDR2 YYDKDF (reference sequence). In nucleotides, the CDR3 is TGTGCCACCAGCAGAGAGATACCAGGGGACGACTATGGCTACACCTTC. It codes for CATSREIPGDDYGYTF.

V is TRBV4-2 and J is TRBJ1-3, with a weak D call TRBD1 (5 bases). This CDR3 contains 16 residues. The V and J ends lost 3 bases and 0 bases respectively, with 12 bases between them. Germline-derived CDR1 and CDR2 are LGHNA and YNFKEQ. The DNA of the CDR3 is TGTGCCAGCAGCCAGTATCAGGACAACTCTGGAAACACCATATATTTT. Encoded protein: CASSQYQDNSGNTIYF.

The genes are TRBV6-4 and TRBJ1-1, with 10 positions matching TRBD1. Per the germline V gene, CDR1 is MRHNA and CDR2 is SNTAGT. The V gene end was trimmed by 2 bases and the J gene end by 11 bases; junction bases not matched to a gene: 5. The CDR3 consists of 13 residues. The CDR3 loop reads CASSDRTGGTAFF. In nucleotides, the CDR3 is TGTGCCAGCAGTGACAGGACAGGGGGTACGGCTTTCTTT.

This clone showed up just once. The chain has TRBV7-8 and TRBJ1-6, with 7 bases that match TRBD1. The germline CDR1 and CDR2 sequences are SGHVS and FQNEAQ. This CDR3 is built from 14 residues. The ends lost 5 bases at V and 10 bases at J; junction bases unmatched: 8. The DNA for the CDR3 is TGTGCCAGCAGCCAGGGACAGCGGGGCTCACCCCTCCACTTT. This sequence encodes CASSQGQRGSPLHF. Drawing the rest from reference TRBV7-8 and TRBJ1-6, the complete variable domain is GAGVSQSPRYKVAKRGQDVALRCDPISGHVSLFWYQQALGQGPEFLTYFQNEAQLDKSGLPSDRFFAERPEGSVSTLKIQRTQQEDSAVYLCASSQGQRGSPLHFGNGTRLTVT.

In this sample, this clone turned up once. The chain carries TRBV28 and TRBJ1-1, with 8 bases matching TRBD1. The V gene's germline CDR1 is MDHEN and CDR2 SYDVKM. This CDR3 has 13 residues. V lost 5 bases to trimming and J lost 3 bases; unmatched junction nucleotides: 2. The CDR3: CASSPGQDTEAFF. As DNA, the CDR3 is TGTGCCAGCAGTCCGGGACAGGACACTGAAGCTTTCTTT.

The CDR3 is CASSQGAPDRGANEKLFF. The CDR3 region has the DNA TGTGCCAGCAGCCAAGGGGCCCCCGACAGGGGGGCTAATGAAAAACTGTTTTTT. This sequence joins TRBV14 and TRBJ1-4; 9 bases line up with TRBD1. CDR1 is SGHDN and CDR2 is FVKESK in the germline V gene. With 1 base clipped from V and 3 bases from J, the junction kept 9 bases outside the gene matches. The CDR3 is 18 amino acids.

The count of this clone is one. V and J are TRBV2 and TRBJ1-1; D not resolved. Trimming cost V 8 bases and J 2 bases, with 12 bases left between them. CDR3 size: 13 residues. Germline V gene data show CDR1 as SNHLY and CDR2 as FYNNEI. In DNA form, the CDR3 reads TGTGCCAGCGATCTGACGGAAAACACTGAAGCTTTCTTT. Translated, it gives CASDLTENTEAFF.

The V call is TRBV7-9, the J call TRBJ1-1; unclear D gene. Germline-derived CDR1 and CDR2 are SEHNR and FQNEAQ (reference sequence). The CDR3 is made up of 17 amino acids. V dropped 0 bases and J dropped 1 base, with 15 bases sitting between them. The CDR3 spells CASSLAVGVLGNTEAFF. CDR3 coding DNA: TGTGCCAGCAGCTTAGCGGTGGGTGTCCTTGGGAACACTGAAGCTTTCTTT.

The genes are TRBV5-6 and TRBJ2-1; 10 nucleotides line up with TRBD2. V lost 0 bases, J lost 4 bases, and 4 bases stayed unmatched. The CDR3 contains 16 residues. CDR1 and CDR2 (germline): SGHDT, YYEEEE. CDR3 amino acids: CASSLEIAGGYNEQFF. In DNA form, the CDR3 reads TGTGCCAGCAGCTTGGAGATAGCGGGGGGATACAATGAGCAGTTCTTC. The complete variable domain, with remaining parts taken from reference TRBV5-6 and TRBJ2-1, reads DAGVTQSPTHLIKTRGQQVTLRCSPKSGHDTVSWYQQALGQGPQFIFQYYEEEERQRGNFPDRFSGHQFPNYSSELNVNALLLGDSALYLCASSLEIAGGYNEQFFGPGTRLTVL.

The CDR3 nucleotides read TGTGCCAGCACCAAGAGGGGAGACACTGAAGCTTTCTTT. The encoded protein is CASTKRGDTEAFF. This chain joins TRBV5-4 and TRBJ1-1, with D tentatively TRBD1 (5 bases). Germline values: CDR1 SGHNT, CDR2 YYREEE (reference sequence). This CDR3 contains 13 residues. V gave up 6 bases and J gave up 3 bases, with 12 bases separating them.